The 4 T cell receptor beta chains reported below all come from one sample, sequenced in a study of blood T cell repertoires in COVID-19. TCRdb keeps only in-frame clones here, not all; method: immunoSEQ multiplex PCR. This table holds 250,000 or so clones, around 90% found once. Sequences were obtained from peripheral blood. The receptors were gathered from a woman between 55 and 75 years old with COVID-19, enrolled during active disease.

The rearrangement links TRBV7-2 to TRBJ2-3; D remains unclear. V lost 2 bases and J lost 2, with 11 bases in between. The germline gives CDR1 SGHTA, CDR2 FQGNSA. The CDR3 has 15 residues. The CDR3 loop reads CASSLILANTDTQYF. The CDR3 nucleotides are TGTGCCAGCAGCTTAATCCTCGCTAACACAGATACGCAGTATTTT.

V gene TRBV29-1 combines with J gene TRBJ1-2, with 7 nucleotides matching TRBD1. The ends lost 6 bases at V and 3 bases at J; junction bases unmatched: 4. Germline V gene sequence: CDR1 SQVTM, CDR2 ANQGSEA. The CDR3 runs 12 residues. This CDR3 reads CSVQDRHYGYTF. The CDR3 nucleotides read TGCAGCGTACAGGACAGGCACTATGGCTACACCTTC.

CDR3 sequence reads: CSLLLLETQYF. CDR3 DNA: TGCAGCCTACTGCTCTTAGAGACCCAGTACTTC. J is TRBJ2-5 and V is TRBV20-1; the D is unclear. The CDR3 consists of 11 residues. Germline values: CDR1 DFQATT, CDR2 SNEGSKA (reference sequence).

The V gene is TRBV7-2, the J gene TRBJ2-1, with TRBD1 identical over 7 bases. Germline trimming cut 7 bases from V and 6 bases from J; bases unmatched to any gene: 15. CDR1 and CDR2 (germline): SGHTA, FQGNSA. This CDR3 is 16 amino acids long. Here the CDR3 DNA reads TGTGCCAGCACCCGAAGAACAGGGGCCAGTAGCAATGAGCAGTTCTTC. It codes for CASTRRTGASSNEQFF.